This record looks at one T cell receptor beta chain sequence and its context. Its antigen is currently unknown. The germline V and J ends were trimmed by 0 bases and 9 bases, with 19 bases remaining between them. The CDR3 totals 16 residues. The germline V gene has CDR1 ENHRY and CDR2 SYGVKD. The sample comes from a study of cytomegalovirus exposure and HLA in healthy donors. Study information: The platform used for the roughly 130 validation repertoires matched that of the 666 first-cohort repertoires, a later analysis reported.

The study, taken as a whole, reports: A later analysis found first-cohort TCR clusters tended to co-occur in the 90 to 150 validation repertoires.

Sequenced by immunoSEQ multiplex PCR; TCRdb stores in-frame clones only, minus some. The profile shows some 170,000 clones, under 90% of them singletons. The sequence derives from a young man in good health and CMV-seropositive. This sequence joins TRBV10-3 and TRBJ2-3; the D is unclear. Sequenced input: PBMCs. The CDR3 nucleotides are TGTGCCATCAGTGAGTCGCACCCACAAGCAGGATCGACGCAGTATTTT. Translating gives CAISESHPQAGSTQYF.